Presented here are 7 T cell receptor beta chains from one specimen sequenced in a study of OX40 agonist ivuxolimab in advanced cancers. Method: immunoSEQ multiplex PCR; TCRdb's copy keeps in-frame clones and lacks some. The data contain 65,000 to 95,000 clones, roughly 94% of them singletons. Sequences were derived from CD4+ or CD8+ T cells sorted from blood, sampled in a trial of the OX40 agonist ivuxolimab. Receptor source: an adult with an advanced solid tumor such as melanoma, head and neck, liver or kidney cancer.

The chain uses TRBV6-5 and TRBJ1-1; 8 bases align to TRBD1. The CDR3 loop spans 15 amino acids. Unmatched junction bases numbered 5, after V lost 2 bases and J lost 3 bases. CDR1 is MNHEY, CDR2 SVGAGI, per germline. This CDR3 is CASSYPGTGHTEAFF. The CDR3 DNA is TGTGCCAGCAGTTACCCCGGGACAGGACACACTGAAGCTTTCTTT.

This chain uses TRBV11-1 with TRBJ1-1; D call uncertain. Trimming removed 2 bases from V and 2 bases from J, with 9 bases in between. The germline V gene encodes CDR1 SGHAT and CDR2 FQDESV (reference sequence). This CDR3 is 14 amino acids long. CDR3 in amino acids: CASSLPAGNTEAFF. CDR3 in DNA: TGTGCCAGCAGCTTACCGGCCGGTAACACTGAAGCTTTCTTT.

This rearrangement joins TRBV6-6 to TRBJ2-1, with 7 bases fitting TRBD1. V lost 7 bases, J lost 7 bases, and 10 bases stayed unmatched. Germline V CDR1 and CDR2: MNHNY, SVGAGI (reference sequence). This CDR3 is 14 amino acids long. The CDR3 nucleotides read TGTGCCAGCAATAGGGGGCGAGAGTGGAATGAGCAGTTCTTC. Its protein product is CASNRGREWNEQFF.

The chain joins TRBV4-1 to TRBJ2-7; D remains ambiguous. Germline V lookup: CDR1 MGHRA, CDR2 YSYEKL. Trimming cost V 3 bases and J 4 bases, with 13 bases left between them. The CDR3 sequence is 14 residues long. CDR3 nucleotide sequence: TGCGCCAGCAGCCATGCCGGCCTTTCTTACGAGCAGTACTTC. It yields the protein CASSHAGLSYEQYF.

CDR3 amino acids: CASTSAPVSGANVLTF. The CDR3 DNA follows: TGTGCCAGCACCTCGGCCCCGGTCTCTGGGGCCAACGTCCTGACTTTC. V usage is TRBV7-3 and J usage is TRBJ2-6; D not certain. The V and J ends lost 7 bases and 0 bases respectively, with 13 bases between them. The CDR3 runs to 16 residues. CDR1 and CDR2 (germline): SGHTA, FQGTGA.

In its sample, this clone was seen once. In nucleotides, the CDR3 is TGCGCCAGCAGCCAAGAAGAGTGGTACAATGAGCAGTTCTTC. Encoded protein: CASSQEEWYNEQFF. The V gene is TRBV4-3, the J gene TRBJ2-1; D is ambiguous. The germline V gene has CDR1 LGHNA and CDR2 YSLEER. This CDR3 has 14 amino acids. V lost 0 bases to trimming and J lost 4 bases, with 7 bases between them.

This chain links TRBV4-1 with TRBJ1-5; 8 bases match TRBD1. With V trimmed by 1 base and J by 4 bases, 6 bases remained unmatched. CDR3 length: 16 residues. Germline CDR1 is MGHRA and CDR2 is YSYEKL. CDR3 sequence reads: CASSQVPGGLNQPQHF. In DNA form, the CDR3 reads TGCGCCAGCAGCCAAGTCCCAGGGGGCCTGAATCAGCCCCAGCATTTT.